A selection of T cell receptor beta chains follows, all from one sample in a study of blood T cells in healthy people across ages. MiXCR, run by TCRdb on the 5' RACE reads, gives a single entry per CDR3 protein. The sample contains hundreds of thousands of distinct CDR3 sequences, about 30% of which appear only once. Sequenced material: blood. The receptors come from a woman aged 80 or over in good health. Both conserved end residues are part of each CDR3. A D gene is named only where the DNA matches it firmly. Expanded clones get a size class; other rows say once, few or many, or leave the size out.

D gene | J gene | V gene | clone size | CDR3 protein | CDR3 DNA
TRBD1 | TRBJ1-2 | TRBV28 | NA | CATKKQGRDSYGYTF | TGTGCCACCAAAAAACAGGGGCGCGATTCCTATGGCTACACCTTC
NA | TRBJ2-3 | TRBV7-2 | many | CASSLAGYPADTQYF | TGTGCCAGCAGCTTAGCTGGCTATCCTGCAGATACGCAGTATTTT
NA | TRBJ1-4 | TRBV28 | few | CASSSPRGVGREKLFF | TGTGCCAGCAGCTCGCCAAGGGGGGTTGGACGAGAAAAACTGTTTTTT
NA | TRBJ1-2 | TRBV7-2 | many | CASRGAGYGYTF | TGTGCCAGCAGGGGGGCGGGCTATGGCTACACCTTC
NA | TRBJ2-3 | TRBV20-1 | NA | CSAPTRQAPSTDTQYF | TGCAGTGCCCCCACCCGACAGGCCCCTAGCACAGATACGCAGTATTTT
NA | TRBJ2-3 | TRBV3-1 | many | CASSQDSAGRRTDTQYF | TGTGCCAGCAGCCAAGATTCGGCAGGGAGGAGGACAGATACGCAGTATTTT
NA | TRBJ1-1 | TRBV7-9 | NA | CASIPEGGAEAFF | TGTGCCAGCATCCCCGAAGGGGGGGCTGAAGCTTTCTTT
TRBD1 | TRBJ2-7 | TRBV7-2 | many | CASSFHRGSSYEQYF | TGTGCCAGCAGCTTTCACAGGGGTAGTTCCTACGAGCAGTACTTC
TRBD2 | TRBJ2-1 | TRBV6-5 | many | CASSRLAGAGADEQFF | TGTGCCAGCAGCAGACTAGCGGGGGCCGGAGCAGATGAGCAGTTCTTC
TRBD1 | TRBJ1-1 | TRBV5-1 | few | CASSRGQRTEAFF | TGCGCCAGCAGCCGGGGACAGCGCACTGAAGCTTTCTTT
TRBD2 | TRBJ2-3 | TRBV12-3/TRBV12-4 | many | CASSLTSGGPRTDTQYF | TGTGCCAGCAGTTTAACTAGCGGGGGGCCTCGCACAGATACGCAGTATTTT
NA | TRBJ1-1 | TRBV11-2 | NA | CASSLGALGKNTEAFF | TGTGCCAGCAGCTTAGGCGCCCTCGGAAAGAACACTGAAGCTTTCTTT
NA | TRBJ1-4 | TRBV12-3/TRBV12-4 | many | CASSSYGGLTEKLFF | TGTGCCAGCAGTTCCTACGGGGGGCTCACAGAAAAACTGTTTTTT
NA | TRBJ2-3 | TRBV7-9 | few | CASSFNKEPPLDTQYF | TGTGCCAGCAGCTTTAATAAGGAGCCCCCGCTGGATACGCAGTATTTT
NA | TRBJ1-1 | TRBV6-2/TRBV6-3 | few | CASSSSDRGNTEAFF | TGTGCCAGCAGCTCCTCGGACAGAGGGAACACTGAAGCTTTCTTT